This is a list of T cell receptor beta chains from one sample in a study of blood T cells in healthy people across ages. TCRdb re-called the 5' RACE reads through MiXCR, storing one row per CDR3 protein. The sample lists 1.6 million or so distinct CDR3 sequences, 30% to 35% occurring once. Material: blood. Receptor source: a woman in her twenties or thirties in good health. Each CDR3 is given with its conserved first and last residue. A D gene is named only where the DNA matches it firmly. Size values are once, few and many counts, or a class for expanded clones, and some rows have none.

j_gene | d_gene | v_gene | abundance | CDR3nt | CDR3aa
TRBJ2-7 | . | TRBV7-6 | few | TGTGCCAGCAGCTCCGAGGCATCCCACGAGCAGTACTTC | CASSSEASHEQYF
TRBJ2-7 | . | TRBV12-3/TRBV12-4 | few | TGTGCCAGCCGCAGCCTAGCGACTAGCTCCTACGAGCAGTACTTC | CASRSLATSSYEQYF
TRBJ2-1 | TRBD2 | TRBV13 | . | TGTGCCAGCAGCGGGGGACTAGCGGGGGACAATGAGCGGTTCTTC | CASSGGLAGDNERFF
TRBJ2-3 | . | TRBV4-1 | few | TGCGCCAGCAGCCAAGATCGGGCTTTCACAGATACGCAGTATTTT | CASSQDRAFTDTQYF
TRBJ2-7 | . | TRBV5-1 | few | TGCGCCAGCAGCTGGGACGGGACGGTAGCCTACGAGCAGTACTTC | CASSWDGTVAYEQYF
TRBJ1-1 | . | TRBV20-1 | . | TGCAGTGCTAGGGCCGGGGCATCGAACACTGAAGCTTTCTTT | CSARAGASNTEAFF
TRBJ2-7 | TRBD1 | TRBV9 | . | TGTGCCAGCAGCATAACAGGGGGCTTTGACTACGAGCAGTACTTC | CASSITGGFDYEQYF
TRBJ2-3 | . | TRBV4-1 | few | TGCGCCAGCAGCCAAGAAGGTTGGGCAGATACGCAGTATTTT | CASSQEGWADTQYF
TRBJ1-1 | . | TRBV6-5 | . | TGTGCCAGCAGTTACGGGGGGCCGTACACTGAAGCTTTCTTT | CASSYGGPYTEAFF
TRBJ2-7 | TRBD2 | TRBV2 | few | TGTGCCAGTGGAATCGGGAGCGGGGACGAGCAGTACTTC | CASGIGSGDEQYF
TRBJ2-1 | TRBD2 | TRBV2 | . | TGTGCCAGCAGTGCGCCGGGACTAGTTGCCAATGAGCAGTTCTTC | CASSAPGLVANEQFF
TRBJ2-3 | TRBD2 | TRBV7-9 | few | TGTGCCAGCAGCAAGAGGGGTAGCGGGGGGCTCACAGATACGCAGTATTTT | CASSKRGSGGLTDTQYF
TRBJ2-7 | TRBD2 | TRBV4-2 | . | TGTGCCAGCAGCCAAGAAGGAGCGGGGTTCTCCTACGAGCAGTACTTC | CASSQEGAGFSYEQYF
TRBJ1-5 | . | TRBV12-3/TRBV12-4 | . | TGTGCCAGCAGTTGGGACGGTCGAGGCAATCAGCCCCAGCATTTT | CASSWDGRGNQPQHF
TRBJ2-7 | TRBD2 | TRBV20-1 | . | TGCAGTGCTAGCCCCACGACTAGCGGCGAGCAGTACTTC | CSASPTTSGEQYF
TRBJ1-6 | TRBD1 | TRBV5-6 | many | TGTGCCAGCAGCGCCTGGGACAGTCGCTTCAATTCACCCCTCCACTTT | CASSAWDSRFNSPLHF
TRBJ2-1 | TRBD2 | TRBV2 | . | TGTGCCAGCAGACACAGGACTAGCGGGTCCTACAATGAGCAGTTCTTC | CASRHRTSGSYNEQFF
TRBJ2-2 | . | TRBV25-1 | few | TGTGCCAGCAGTGTTGGGCAGGTTGTCACCGGGGAGCTGTTTTTT | CASSVGQVVTGELFF
TRBJ2-3 | TRBD2 | TRBV4-2 | few | TGTGCCAGCAGCCAAGGAATAGCGGGGGCCTTCGGCACAGATACGCAGTATTTT | CASSQGIAGAFGTDTQYF